Listed below are T cell receptor beta chains from one sample, sequenced in a study of blood T cell repertoires in COVID-19. Clones were read by immunoSEQ multiplex PCR, and TCRdb kept only the in-frame ones, dropping some. The table records about 140,000 clones, about 82% of them present only once. Input material: PBMCs or T cells enriched from blood (not recorded which). The receptors shown here come from a woman in her thirties or forties who had recovered from COVID-19. The CDR3 runs from the conserved cysteine through the conserved F or W. The D gene is left open where the match is weak. Clone size is stated in some rows and not others, as once, few, many or a class when expanded.

j_gene	abundance	v_gene	d_gene	CDR3aa	CDR3nt
TRBJ2-7	.	TRBV7-9	TRBD1	CASSRLPGQAREQYF	TGTGCCAGCAGCCGACTTCCGGGACAGGCTCGCGAGCAGTACTTC
TRBJ1-1	.	TRBV30	TRBD1	CAWNRGNTEAFF	TGTGCCTGGAACAGGGGGAACACTGAAGCTTTCTTT
TRBJ2-1	.	TRBV27	TRBD2	CASSLTSVSSYNEQFF	TGTGCCAGCAGCCTGACTAGCGTGAGCTCCTACAATGAGCAGTTCTTC
TRBJ1-1	.	TRBV5-1	TRBD1	CASSPPTGTDNTEAFF	TGCGCCAGCAGCCCGCCGACAGGGACCGATAACACTGAAGCTTTCTTT
TRBJ2-5	.	TRBV9	TRBD1	CASSVTGAVETQYF	TGTGCCAGCAGCGTAACAGGGGCGGTAGAGACCCAGTACTTC
TRBJ2-7	few	TRBV4-1	TRBD1	CASSQGDRASYEQYF	TGCGCCAGCAGCCAAGGGGACAGGGCATCCTACGAGCAGTACTTC
TRBJ2-3	.	TRBV18	.	CASSSPGQRGIDTQYF	TGTGCCAGCTCATCGCCGGGACAGCGGGGGATCGATACGCAGTATTTT
TRBJ1-1	.	TRBV7-6	.	CASSLTQGSNTEAFF	TGTGCCAGCAGCCTAACGCAGGGATCGAACACTGAAGCTTTCTTT
TRBJ2-7	.	TRBV11-2	TRBD2	CASSLGLADTYEQYF	TGTGCCAGCAGCTTAGGACTAGCGGACACCTACGAGCAGTACTTC
TRBJ1-4	.	TRBV6-5	.	CASSYAGEKLFF	TGTGCCAGCAGTTACGCGGGTGAAAAACTGTTTTTT
TRBJ1-6	.	TRBV20-1	TRBD1	CSASYGGTANSPLHF	TGCAGTGCTAGTTATGGAGGGACAGCCAATTCACCCCTCCACTTT
TRBJ2-2	few	TRBV5-1	.	CASNSAGVARHQDTGELFF	TGCGCCAGCAACTCCGCGGGTGTTGCCCGACATCAGGACACCGGGGAGCTGTTTTTT
TRBJ1-3	.	TRBV9	TRBD1	CASSALQGAGNTIYF	TGTGCCAGCAGCGCCTTACAGGGGGCTGGAAACACCATATATTTT
TRBJ2-1	.	TRBV18	TRBD1	CASSPPGQGHEQFF	TGTGCCAGCTCACCTCCGGGACAGGGCCATGAGCAGTTCTTC
TRBJ2-1	once	TRBV19	TRBD2	CASSMTSGRRGTNEQFF	TGTGCCAGTAGTATGACTAGCGGGAGAAGAGGAACCAATGAGCAGTTCTTC
TRBJ1-1	.	TRBV29-1	TRBD1	CSVDLQGAMNTEAFF	TGCAGCGTTGACCTCCAGGGGGCCATGAACACTGAAGCTTTCTTT
TRBJ2-2	.	TRBV3-1/TRBV3-2	TRBD2	CASSQVGGRTNTGELFF	TGTGCCAGCAGCCAAGTGGGAGGGAGAACAAACACCGGGGAGCTGTTTTTT
TRBJ1-5	once	TRBV2	.	CASSDAWGQKSSNQPQHF	TGTGCCAGCAGTGACGCCTGGGGACAAAAAAGTAGCAATCAGCCCCAGCATTTT
TRBJ1-6	.	TRBV11-3	TRBD1	CASSLGGRGPFNSPLHF	TGTGCCAGCAGCTTAGGGGGCAGGGGGCCTTTTAATTCACCCCTCCACTTT
TRBJ1-2	.	TRBV20-1	.	CSASEAVDYGYTF	TGCAGTGCTAGTGAGGCGGTGGACTATGGCTACACCTTC
TRBJ1-2	.	TRBV5-1	TRBD1	CASSYGTDDNYGYTF	TGCGCCAGCAGCTACGGGACAGATGATAACTATGGCTACACCTTC
TRBJ2-1	.	TRBV3-1/TRBV3-2	TRBD1	CASSQGARTGGYNEQFF	TGTGCCAGCAGCCAAGGGGCGAGGACAGGGGGATACAATGAGCAGTTCTTC
TRBJ1-2	once	TRBV3-1/TRBV3-2	.	CASSRALGSPYGYTF	TGTGCCAGCAGTCGCGCCTTGGGTAGCCCCTATGGCTACACCTTC
TRBJ1-5	.	TRBV6-5	.	CASSGGYSNQPQHF	TGTGCCAGCAGCGGAGGGTATAGCAATCAGCCCCAGCATTTT
TRBJ2-1	once	TRBV15	TRBD2	CATSIGLAVSYNEQFF	TGTGCCACCAGCATAGGCCTAGCGGTCTCCTACAATGAGCAGTTCTTC
TRBJ2-2	.	TRBV9	TRBD2	CASSVGTSGANTGELFF	TGTGCCAGCAGCGTCGGGACTAGCGGGGCGAACACCGGGGAGCTGTTTTTT
TRBJ1-2	few	TRBV6-1	TRBD1	CASSEAPGQGLKYTF	TGTGCCAGCAGTGAAGCTCCGGGACAGGGGTTAAAGTACACCTTC
TRBJ2-1	once	TRBV5-4	TRBD2	CASSSGMGILEQFF	TGTGCCAGCTCTAGCGGGATGGGGATCCTTGAGCAGTTCTTC
TRBJ1-2	.	TRBV6-5	.	CASTNPGQFHGYTF	TGTGCCAGCACTAACCCCGGACAGTTCCATGGCTACACCTTC
TRBJ2-2	.	TRBV5-1	.	CASSQQRRANTGELFF	TGCGCCAGCAGCCAACAGCGGAGGGCGAACACCGGGGAGCTGTTTTTT
TRBJ2-7	.	TRBV2	TRBD2	CASSSPGLASHEQYF	TGTGCCAGCAGTTCCCCGGGACTAGCGAGCCACGAGCAGTACTTC
TRBJ2-2	.	TRBV5-1	.	CASSHEATGELFF	TGCGCCAGCAGCCATGAAGCCACCGGGGAGCTGTTTTTT
TRBJ2-3	few	TRBV25-1	TRBD2	CASSEQRGEILRTDTQYF	TGTGCCAGCAGTGAGCAGCGGGGGGAAATCCTACGCACAGATACGCAGTATTTT
TRBJ1-1	.	TRBV5-1	TRBD1	CASSLAAGTGRGDTEAFF	TGCGCCAGCAGCTTAGCTGCAGGGACAGGGAGAGGGGACACTGAAGCTTTCTTT
TRBJ2-5	.	TRBV5-1	TRBD2	CASSSGLAGAQQETQYF	TGCGCCAGCAGCTCGGGACTAGCGGGGGCCCAACAAGAGACCCAGTACTTC
TRBJ2-1	once	TRBV10-3	TRBD2	CAISESETSGYNEQFF	TGTGCCATCAGTGAGTCCGAGACTAGCGGGTACAATGAGCAGTTCTTC
TRBJ2-1	.	TRBV7-3	TRBD1	CASSHRGDEQFF	TGTGCCAGCAGCCACAGGGGGGATGAGCAGTTCTTC
TRBJ2-4	.	TRBV4-1	.	CASSQDQVLQYF	TGCGCCAGCAGCCAAGATCAGGTTCTTCAGTACTTC
TRBJ1-6	.	TRBV3-1/TRBV3-2	.	CASSRALLGSPLHF	TGTGCCAGCAGCCGCGCCCTACTCGGTTCACCCCTCCACTTT
TRBJ2-3	.	TRBV4-1	TRBD1	CASSQGLGQGSPDTQYF	TGCGCCAGCAGCCAAGGTCTCGGACAGGGGAGCCCAGATACGCAGTATTTT
TRBJ2-1	.	TRBV29-1	.	CSVEDLIDNEQFF	TGCAGCGTTGAAGATCTAATCGACAATGAGCAGTTCTTC
TRBJ1-2	.	TRBV29-1	.	CSVVRSPNYGYTF	TGCAGCGTTGTGAGAAGTCCCAACTATGGCTACACCTTC
TRBJ2-3	.	TRBV30	.	CAWIGRSGTDTQYF	TGTGCCTGGATAGGGAGGTCGGGCACAGATACGCAGTATTTT
TRBJ1-3	.	TRBV6-5	.	CANVEVSRAGNTIYF	TGTGCCAACGTTGAGGTATCAAGAGCTGGAAACACCATATATTTT
TRBJ2-1	.	TRBV19	.	CASMESADYNEQFF	TGTGCCAGTATGGAGTCGGCTGATTACAATGAGCAGTTCTTC
TRBJ1-4	.	TRBV15	TRBD1	CATSRIQGAREKLFF	TGTGCCACCAGCAGAATACAGGGGGCGAGAGAAAAACTGTTTTTT
TRBJ2-3	once	TRBV5-1	.	CASSLPSADTQYF	TGCGCCAGCAGCTTGCCTAGCGCAGATACGCAGTATTTT
TRBJ2-1	.	TRBV13	.	CASSSSPTGDRPYNEQFF	TGTGCCAGCAGCTCCTCTCCTACCGGGGATCGACCCTACAATGAGCAGTTCTTC
TRBJ2-6	.	TRBV4-1	.	CASSQEGLNSGANVLTF	TGCGCCAGCAGCCAAGAGGGCTTGAACTCTGGGGCCAACGTCCTGACTTTC
TRBJ2-7	.	TRBV7-3	.	CASSSRAGPSAQYF	TGTGCCAGCAGCTCTCGAGCGGGCCCGAGCGCGCAGTACTTC
TRBJ2-7	.	TRBV5-6	.	CASSLGPSSYEQYF	TGTGCCAGCAGCTTGGGGCCTAGCTCCTACGAGCAGTACTTC
TRBJ2-1	.	TRBV2	.	CASSTRGAGVYNEQFF	TGTGCCAGCAGCACCCGGGGGGCGGGAGTCTACAATGAGCAGTTCTTC
TRBJ2-1	.	TRBV19	TRBD2	CASSIVASGNNEQFF	TGTGCCAGTAGTATAGTGGCTAGCGGAAACAATGAGCAGTTCTTC
TRBJ2-3	few	TRBV15	.	CATSRDRGSSTDTQYF	TGTGCCACCAGCCGCGATCGGGGATCTAGCACAGATACGCAGTATTTT
TRBJ2-5	.	TRBV9	TRBD2	CASSVDGRADETQYF	TGTGCCAGCAGCGTAGACGGGAGGGCCGATGAGACCCAGTACTTC